The 8 T cell receptor beta chains given below trace back to one sample, sequenced in a study of persistence of HIV-infected CD4 T cells. The libraries were made with immunoSEQ version 4 in survey mode. Assay used: immunoSEQ multiplex PCR; TCRdb lists only in-frame clones, some missing. Here the sample spans 45,000 or so clones, about 87% being singletons. For these TCRs, the target antigens are not known. Cells were stimulated nonspecifically with anti-CD3/anti-CD28 magnetic beads. CD4+ T cells upregulating both CD40 ligand and CD69 were sorted as responding cells. The input for sequencing was CD4+ T cells sorted from PBMCs after roughly 18-hour stimulation, taken from a patient who received antiretroviral therapy. Receptors originate from an adult woman with HIV who was CMV-seropositive.

This clone was seen only once. This chain connects TRBV5-1 to TRBJ2-7; D is perhaps TRBD1 (6 bases). V shed 4 bases and J shed 2 bases, with 16 bases lying between them. Germline lookup yields CDR1 SGHRS and CDR2 YFSETQ. The CDR3 consists of 15 residues. As DNA, the CDR3 is TGCGCCAGCAGCCCGGCTGGGGACACACCCTACGAGCAGTACTTC. It codes for CASSPAGDTPYEQYF.

The rearrangement uses TRBV9 and TRBJ2-1; 10 nucleotides line up with TRBD2. CDR3 length equals 18 residues. Germline lookup yields CDR1 SGDLS and CDR2 YYNGEE. The V and J ends lost 0 bases and 0 bases, in that order; junction bases with no gene match: 6. CDR3 DNA: TGTGCCAGCAGCGTAGGGCTAGCGGGGGATAGCTCCTACAATGAGCAGTTCTTC. Translation gives CASSVGLAGDSSYNEQFF.

This rearrangement joins TRBV5-1 to TRBJ2-1, with 8 bases lining up with TRBD1. Germline V gene lookup returns CDR1 SGHRS and CDR2 YFSETQ. CDR3 size: 15 residues. Trimming removed 4 bases from V and 6 bases from J; junction bases left unmatched: 9. This CDR3 reads CASSARDRYLNEQFF. For the CDR3, the DNA is TGCGCCAGCAGCGCCCGGGACAGGTATCTCAATGAGCAGTTCTTC.

The chain has TRBV19 and TRBJ2-1; 8 nucleotides agree with TRBD2. This CDR3 region has 14 residues. The ends lost 6 bases at V and 7 bases at J; junction bases unmatched: 8. Germline assignment: CDR1 LNHDA and CDR2 SQIVND (reference sequence). The CDR3 nucleotides are TGTGCCAGTAGGCCCCGGGGGGGCCTTAATGAGCAGTTCTTC. Amino acid sequence: CASRPRGGLNEQFF.

The rearrangement links TRBV6-2 or TRBV6-3 to TRBJ2-5; TRBD1 matches 11 bases. CDR1 MNHEY and CDR2 SVGEGT come from the germline V gene. The CDR3 runs 15 residues. V shed 5 bases, J shed 5 bases, and the junction held 7 bases outside the gene matches. The CDR3 spells CASSQRTGGFETQYF. The CDR3, as DNA: TGTGCCAGCAGTCAACGGACAGGGGGCTTCGAGACCCAGTACTTC.

In DNA, the CDR3 is TGTGCCAGCAGGGTGGAATGGGGGACCCAGCCCCAGCATTTT. It encodes CASRVEWGTQPQHF. The chain couples TRBV6-5 to TRBJ1-5, with D possibly being TRBD1 (5 bases). V lost 6 bases and J 7 bases, leaving 16 bases between the germline ends. Per germline, CDR1 MNHEY and CDR2 SVGAGI. This CDR3 is 14 amino acids long.

The J gene is TRBJ1-2, the V gene TRBV2; 9 positions match TRBD1. Germline trimming cut 4 bases from V and 3 bases from J; bases unmatched to any gene: 3. CDR1 and CDR2 from the germline V gene are SNHLY and FYNNEI. The CDR3 loop spans 14 amino acids. The CDR3 bases are TGTGCCAGCAGTGGCCGGACAGGGGACTATGGCTACACCTTC. This translates into CASSGRTGDYGYTF.

Comments on this clone: A junction boundary mismatches the germline segment, possibly from a read error. The J gene is TRBJ2-3, the V gene TRBV6-5; TRBD2 aligns across 8 bases. The CDR3 consists of 13 residues. CDR1 is MNHEY, CDR2 SVGAGI, per germline. The CDR3 is CTSRPGGGDTQYF. CDR3 DNA: TGTACCAGCAGACCGGGAGGGGGGGATACGCAGTATTTT.